This T cell receptor (beta chain) was sequenced for a study of graft-versus-host responses after intestinal transplantation. Whole-study results and caveats: Present in recipient marrow, GvH clones included some that appeared first in ileum or blood.

Only in-frame clones appear in the TCRdb table, and some are missing; sequencing was by immunoSEQ multiplex PCR. This sample has 25,000 to 30,000 clones, with approximately 93% found just once. V lost 2 bases, J lost 5 bases, and 12 bases lay in between. The length of the CDR3 is 14 residues. Per the germline V gene, CDR1 is KGHSH and CDR2 is LQKENI. In its sample, this clone was seen a few times. As yet, its antigen is unknown. The clonotype originates from a human patient who received an intestinal transplant, so some T cells may come from the graft donor. Source: PBMCs, taken about ten weeks after intestinal transplant. J is TRBJ1-1 and V is TRBV18, with D tentatively TRBD1 (5 bases). Here the CDR3 reads CASSPTGRGTEAFF. The DNA for the CDR3 is TGTGCCAGCTCACCAACGGGAAGGGGAACTGAAGCTTTCTTT.